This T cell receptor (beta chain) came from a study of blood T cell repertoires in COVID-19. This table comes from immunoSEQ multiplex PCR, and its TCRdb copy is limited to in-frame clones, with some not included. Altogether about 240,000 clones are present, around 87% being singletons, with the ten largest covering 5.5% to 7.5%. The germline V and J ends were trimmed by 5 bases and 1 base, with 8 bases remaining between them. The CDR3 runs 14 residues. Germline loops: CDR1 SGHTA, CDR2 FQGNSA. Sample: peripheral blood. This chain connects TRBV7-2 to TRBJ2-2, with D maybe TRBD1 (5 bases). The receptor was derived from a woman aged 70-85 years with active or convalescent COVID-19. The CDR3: CASSPQGNTGELFF. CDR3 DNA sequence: TGTGCCAGCAGCCCCCAGGGGAACACCGGGGAGCTGTTTTTT.